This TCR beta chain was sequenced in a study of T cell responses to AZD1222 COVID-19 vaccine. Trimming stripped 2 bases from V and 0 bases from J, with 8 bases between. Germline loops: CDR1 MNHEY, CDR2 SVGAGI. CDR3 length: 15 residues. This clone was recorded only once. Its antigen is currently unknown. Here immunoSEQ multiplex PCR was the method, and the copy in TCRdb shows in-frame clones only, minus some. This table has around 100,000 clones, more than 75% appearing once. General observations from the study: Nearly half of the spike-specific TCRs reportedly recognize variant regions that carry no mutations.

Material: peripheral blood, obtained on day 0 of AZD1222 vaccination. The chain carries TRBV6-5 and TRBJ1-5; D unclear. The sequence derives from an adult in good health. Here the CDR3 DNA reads TGTGCCAGCAGTTACGGGAGGTATAGCAATCAGCCCCAGCATTTT. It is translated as CASSYGRYSNQPQHF.